This is a list of T cell receptor beta chains from one sample in a study of cytomegalovirus exposure and HLA in healthy donors. TCRdb's copy holds only in-frame clones and misses some; the assay was immunoSEQ multiplex PCR. The sample lists about 170,000 clones, 70% to 80% occurring once. Sequencing was done on a sample of PBMCs. The receptors derive from a woman younger than 45 in good health and CMV-seropositive. Both conserved end residues are trimmed from each CDR3.

>TRBV2|TRBJ1-5
ASGTGLSNQPQH
>TRBV29-1|TRBJ1-3
SVRSAGSGNTIY
>TRBV29-1|TRBJ1-2
SALESGGYT
>TRBV15|TRBJ1-1
ATSRSRQMNTEAF
>TRBV5-1|TRBJ1-1
ASSLRTGDTEAF
>TRBV7-2|TRBJ1-1
ASSPRQGLMNTEAF
>TRBV5-1|TRBJ1-1
ASSLDTNTEAF
>TRBV27|TRBJ1-2
ASSPEAHSNEKT
>TRBV6-5|TRBJ1-4
ASRRDTTTNEKLF
>TRBV19|TRBJ2-6
ASSPTGSGANVLT
>TRBV7-2|TRBJ1-2
ASSLAGQGLGYT
>TRBV7-2|TRBJ2-7
ASSSTYEQY
>TRBV5-1|TRBJ1-2
ASSLLDGSYGYT
>TRBV7-8|TRBJ1-1
ASSGATGMNTEAF
>TRBV28|TRBJ1-1
ASSSLKPPEAF
>TRBV21-1|TRBJ2-7
ASSTPLRGRSLAGGRNEQY
>TRBV15|TRBJ2-1
ATSRVEAGGPYNEQF
>TRBV27|TRBJ2-3
ASSLLAGSPTDTQY
>TRBV25-1|TRBJ1-1
ASSEMGQRNTEAF
>TRBV18|TRBJ2-4
ASSPPGSKNIQY
>TRBV7-2|TRBJ2-1
ASSFSVAGGYNEQF
>TRBV9|TRBJ2-2
ASSVVINTGELF
>TRBV14|TRBJ2-1
ASSQAKGQNEQF
>TRBV27|TRBJ2-7
ASGKTLGARFHYYEQY
>TRBV27|TRBJ1-2
ASSIDRETSGYT
>TRBV6-1|TRBJ1-2
ASRGTSTNGYT
>TRBV9|TRBJ2-5
ASSVGAGGRQETQY
>TRBV5-8|TRBJ2-3
ASSLVRGTDTQY
>TRBV19|TRBJ1-5
ASSGTGGSLNQPQH
>TRBV6-1|TRBJ1-1
ASTLGGLNTEAF
>TRBV5-4|TRBJ1-4
ASSFGQGGEKLF
>TRBV7-2|TRBJ1-1
ASSLRHGGGTEAF
>TRBV10-1|TRBJ2-3
ASSDPSREADTQY
>TRBV28|TRBJ1-2
ASSLWTGVGGYT
>TRBV6-1|TRBJ2-7
ASRTTGQGHEQY
>TRBV5-4|TRBJ2-3
ASSLDAADTQY
>TRBV28|TRBJ2-5
ASSPPDRAETQY
>TRBV7-2|TRBJ2-2
ASSLVQGYTGELF
>TRBV7-2|TRBJ1-2
ASSLFVGADYGYT
>TRBV4-1|TRBJ1-6
ASSLQGEESPLH
>TRBV4-3|TRBJ2-3
ASSQDRVNQY
>TRBV30|TRBJ1-4
AWRTSGTEGFEKLF
>TRBV19|TRBJ2-1
ASSIRHGYNEQF
>TRBV18|TRBJ1-2
ASSPSGQSSY
>TRBV5-1|TRBJ1-1
ASSPGQRDTEAF
>TRBV5-4|TRBJ1-3
ASSLSGSGNTIY